A selection of T cell receptor beta chains follows, all from one sample in a study of radiation and T cells in renal cell carcinoma. Measured with immunoSEQ multiplex PCR; TCRdb has only the in-frame clones, and not every one. The sample lists about 15,000 clones; about 64% were seen once. The sample was tumor tissue, taken from a patient whose treatment included radiotherapy and nephrectomy. The source is a woman in her 70s with renal cell carcinoma. The CDR3 runs from the conserved cysteine through the conserved F or W. The D gene is left open where the match is weak. The size entry is marked missing in some rows and otherwise reads once, few, many or a size class.

>TRBJ2-7|15|.|few|TRBV6-5
TGTGCCAGCAGTTACCGCCGGGACAACTCCTACGAGCAGTACTTC
CASSYRRDNSYEQYF
>TRBJ2-5|13|.|.|TRBV7-9
TGTGCCAGCAATGTAGGGACTGGAGAGACCCAGTACTTC
CASNVGTGETQYF
>TRBJ1-4|14|TRBD1|few|TRBV6-1
TGTGCCAGCAGTGAGCCGACAGGGTGGGAAAAACTGTTTTTT
CASSEPTGWEKLFF
>TRBJ2-3|16|TRBD2|.|TRBV9
TGTGCCAGCAGCCAATTAGCGGGGAGTGGTACAGATACGCAGTATTTT
CASSQLAGSGTDTQYF
>TRBJ2-7|16|TRBD1|.|TRBV6-1
TGTGCCAGCAGTGAAGCGGACCGGACAGGTTCCTACGAGCAGTACTTC
CASSEADRTGSYEQYF
>TRBJ2-3|16|TRBD1|.|TRBV15
TGTGCCACCAGCAGTGGGGGACAGGGACACACAGATACGCAGTATTTT
CATSSGGQGHTDTQYF
>TRBJ2-1|12|.|.|TRBV7-8
TGTGCCAGCAGCTTAGGGGGTCGCCGGCAGTTCTTC
CASSLGGRRQFF
>TRBJ1-5|15|.|.|TRBV19
TGTGCCAGTAGTAAACAGGGTCGTAGCAATCAGCCCCAGCATTTT
CASSKQGRSNQPQHF
>TRBJ2-1|15|.|.|TRBV5-1
TGCGCCAGCAGCCGAGAGGAGGGGGCCTACAATGAGCAGTTCTTC
CASSREEGAYNEQFF
>TRBJ1-5|14|.|few|TRBV28
TGTGCCAGCAGGGGCGCGGGGGGCAATCAGCCCCAGCATTTT
CASRGAGGNQPQHF
>TRBJ1-5|13|TRBD1|.|TRBV5-1
TGCGCCAGCAGCCTGACAGGGAAAGAGCCCCAGCATTTT
CASSLTGKEPQHF
>TRBJ1-4|14|TRBD1|.|TRBV29-1
TGCAGCGTTGGCGGGACAGGGGGCAATGAAAAACTGTTTTTT
CSVGGTGGNEKLFF
>TRBJ1-2|14|.|.|TRBV5-5
TGTGCCAGCAGCTTGAGAGAGATTCGCTATGGCTACACCTTC
CASSLREIRYGYTF
>TRBJ2-6|16|.|.|TRBV7-9
TGTGCCAGCAGCTTGGTGTCAGGGACTGGGGCCAACGTCCTGACTTTC
CASSLVSGTGANVLTF
>TRBJ2-1|16|TRBD2|.|TRBV30
TGTGCCTGGAGTGCCTCCGGTCTAGCGGGAGTACGTGAGCAGTTCTTC
CAWSASGLAGVREQFF
>TRBJ2-1|16|TRBD2|.|TRBV6-5
TGTGCCAGCAGTTACTACGGGACTAGCGGGGACAATGAGCAGTTCTTC
CASSYYGTSGDNEQFF
>TRBJ2-7|13|.|medium-sized|TRBV7-9
TGTGCCAGCAGCTTACACAGGGAGTGGGAGCAGTACTTC
CASSLHREWEQYF
>TRBJ2-7|15|.|.|TRBV28
TGTGCCAGCAGTTTTTTGGTGGGCGGAGTCTACGAGCAGTACTTC
CASSFLVGGVYEQYF
>TRBJ2-5|16|TRBD2|.|TRBV5-4
TGTGCCAGCAGCACGTCGAAAGGACTAGCGGGAGAGACCCAGTACTTC
CASSTSKGLAGETQYF
>TRBJ2-3|14|.|.|TRBV5-1
TGCGCCAGCAGCTTGGGACGGGGGTTGGATACGCAGTATTTT
CASSLGRGLDTQYF
>TRBJ1-1|14|.|once|TRBV19
TGTGCCAGTAGTATCATGGGGCTGAATACTGAAGCTTTCTTT
CASSIMGLNTEAFF
>TRBJ2-2|14|.|.|TRBV7-2
TGTGCCAGCACCTCAGGGCGCAGAACCGGGGAGCTGTTTTTT
CASTSGRRTGELFF
>TRBJ2-1|16|TRBD2|.|TRBV5-5
TGTGCCAGCAGCGCCGGACTAGCGGGGGGTCTTAATGAGCAGTTCTTC
CASSAGLAGGLNEQFF
>TRBJ1-4|15|TRBD1|.|TRBV6-1
TGTGCCAGCAGTGACTTACAGGGGGTCGGTGAAAAACTGTTTTTT
CASSDLQGVGEKLFF
>TRBJ1-2|15|.|.|TRBV6-5
TGTGCCAGCTTTTCCGGAGGGGCAAGAAACTATGGCTACACCTTC
CASFSGGARNYGYTF
>TRBJ2-7|15|TRBD2|.|TRBV11-2
TGTGCCAGCAGCTTAGGAGCGGGAGGAATCTACGAGCAGTACTTC
CASSLGAGGIYEQYF
>TRBJ2-3|16|TRBD2|.|TRBV18
TGTGCCAGCTCACCACCTAGCGGGTTGAGTTCAGATACGCAGTATTTT
CASSPPSGLSSDTQYF
>TRBJ2-5|14|TRBD2|.|TRBV6-1
TGTGCCAGTGGGTTTGCGGGGGGGCAAGAGACCCAGTACTTC
CASGFAGGQETQYF
>TRBJ1-6|16|TRBD1|.|TRBV10-3
TGTGCCAGCAGTCGGGACAGTCCGACCTATAATTCACCCCTCCACTTT
CASSRDSPTYNSPLHF
>TRBJ1-2|12|.|.|TRBV18
TGTGCCAGCTCACCCGACGGCTATGGCTACACCTTC
CASSPDGYGYTF
>TRBJ2-7|13|.|.|TRBV5-6
TGTGCCAGCAGCTTGGTCCCGCGGGACGAGCAGTACTTC
CASSLVPRDEQYF
>TRBJ1-2|15|.|few|TRBV7-2
TGTGCCAGCAGCTCCAGGACCGCGCTTTCCTATGGCTACACCTTC
CASSSRTALSYGYTF
>TRBJ1-5|15|.|.|TRBV6-5
TGTGCCAGCAGTTACTCAAGGGGCTCGGGTCAGCCCCAGCATTTT
CASSYSRGSGQPQHF
>TRBJ2-3|18|.|.|TRBV7-6
TGTGCCAGCAGCTCGCAGTATGCAAGCCTCCGGGGCACAGATACGCAGTATTTT
CASSSQYASLRGTDTQYF
>TRBJ1-5|16|.|.|TRBV27
TGTGCCAGCAGGGAAGGGGGATATATAAGCAATCAGCCCCAGCATTTT
CASREGGYISNQPQHF
>TRBJ1-2|13|.|.|TRBV7-9
TGTGCCAGCAGCTCCGAGTGGGCGCGTGGCTACACCTTC
CASSSEWARGYTF
>TRBJ1-5|15|.|.|TRBV7-8
TGTGCCAGCAGCTCAGAGGGAGGTCCGAATCAGCCCCAGCATTTT
CASSSEGGPNQPQHF
>TRBJ2-3|15|TRBD2|.|TRBV2
TGTGCCAGCAGCCAAACTAGCGGGAGGGCCAGTGGGCAGTATTTT
CASSQTSGRASGQYF
>TRBJ2-3|17|.|.|TRBV2
TGTGCCAGCAGTGAATTGGGGGCCTGGGGTGGCACAGATACGCAGTATTTT
CASSELGAWGGTDTQYF
>TRBJ2-7|11|.|few|TRBV27
TGTGCCAGCAGCAGGGGGGGCGAGCAGTACTTC
CASSRGGEQYF
>TRBJ2-5|15|TRBD1|.|TRBV11-1
TGTGCCAGCAGCCCCCTGGACAGGGGGGAAGAGACCCAGTACTTC
CASSPLDRGEETQYF
>TRBJ2-1|15|TRBD2|medium-sized|TRBV5-4
TGTGCCAGCAGCCAACCGGGACTAGCGAACAATGAGCAGTTCTTC
CASSQPGLANNEQFF
>TRBJ2-7|11|.|.|TRBV6-5
TGTGCCAGTCGATCATTCTACGAGCAGTACTTC
CASRSFYEQYF
>TRBJ2-1|10|TRBD2|.|TRBV29-1
TGCAGCGTTGTAGCGGGGTTTAAGTTCTTC
CSVVAGFKFF
>TRBJ2-7|15|.|.|TRBV5-1
TGCGCCAGCAGCTCAGGGGCCGCTCGGAGGTACGAGCAGTACTTC
CASSSGAARRYEQYF
>TRBJ1-5|14|.|.|TRBV19
TGTGCCAGTAGTATTTCGTCGGAGGGGCAGCCCCAGCATTTT
CASSISSEGQPQHF